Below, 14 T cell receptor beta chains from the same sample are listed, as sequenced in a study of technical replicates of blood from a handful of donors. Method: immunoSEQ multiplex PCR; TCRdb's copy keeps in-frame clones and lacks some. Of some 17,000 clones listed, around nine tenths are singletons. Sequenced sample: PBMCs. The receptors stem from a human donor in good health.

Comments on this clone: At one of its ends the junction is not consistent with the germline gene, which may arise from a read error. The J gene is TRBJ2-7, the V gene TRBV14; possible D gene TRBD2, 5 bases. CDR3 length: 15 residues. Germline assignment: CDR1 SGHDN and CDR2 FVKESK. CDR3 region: CASSGGVAGSSPFDF. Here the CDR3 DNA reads TGTGCCAGCAGCGGAGGTGTGGCGGGTAGTTCCCCCTTTGACTTC.

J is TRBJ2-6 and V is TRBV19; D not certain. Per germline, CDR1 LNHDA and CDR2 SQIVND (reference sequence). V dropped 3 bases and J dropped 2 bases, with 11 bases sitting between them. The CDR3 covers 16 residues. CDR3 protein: CASSMGSIAGANVLTF. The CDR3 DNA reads TGTGCCAGTAGTATGGGCAGTATTGCTGGGGCCAACGTCCTGACTTTC. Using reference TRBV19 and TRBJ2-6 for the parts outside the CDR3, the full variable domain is DGGITQSPKYLFRKEGQNVTLSCEQNLNHDAMYWYRQDPGQGLRLIYYSQIVNDFQKGDIAEGYSVSREKKESFPLTVTSAQKNPTAFYLCASSMGSIAGANVLTFGAGSRLTVL.

The chain's CDR3 is CASSETIYEQYF. In nucleotides, the CDR3 is TGTGCCAGCAGTGAAACTATTTACGAGCAGTACTTC. The rearrangement links TRBV6-1 to TRBJ2-7, with unresolved D. Trimming removed 2 bases from V and 4 bases from J, with 6 bases in between. The V gene's germline CDR1 is MNHNS and CDR2 SASEGT. The CDR3 length is 12 residues.

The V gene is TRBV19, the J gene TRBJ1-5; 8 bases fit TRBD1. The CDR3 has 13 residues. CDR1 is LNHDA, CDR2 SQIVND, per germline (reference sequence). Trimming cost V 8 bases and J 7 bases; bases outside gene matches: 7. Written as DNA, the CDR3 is TGTGCCAGTTTGGACAGGGTCGGACAGCCCCAGCATTTT. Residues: CASLDRVGQPQHF.

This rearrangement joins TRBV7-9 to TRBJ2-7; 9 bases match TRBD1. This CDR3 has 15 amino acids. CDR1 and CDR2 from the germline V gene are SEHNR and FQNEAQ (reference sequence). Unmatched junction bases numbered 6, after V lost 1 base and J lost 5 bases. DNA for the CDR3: TGTGCCAGCAGCTTAGGTGACAGGGGGAAGGACGAGCAGTACTTC. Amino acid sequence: CASSLGDRGKDEQYF.

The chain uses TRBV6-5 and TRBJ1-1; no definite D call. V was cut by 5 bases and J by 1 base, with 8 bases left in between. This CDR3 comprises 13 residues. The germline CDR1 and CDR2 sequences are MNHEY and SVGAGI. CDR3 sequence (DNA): TGTGCCAGCAGTCGCACACAGAACACTGAAGCTTTCTTT. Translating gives CASSRTQNTEAFF.

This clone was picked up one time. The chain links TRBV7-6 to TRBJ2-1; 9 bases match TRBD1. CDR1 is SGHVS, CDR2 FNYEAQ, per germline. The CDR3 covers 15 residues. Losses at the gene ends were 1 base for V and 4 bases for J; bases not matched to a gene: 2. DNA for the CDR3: TGTGCCAGCAGCTTAGACAGGGGGCTATACAATGAGCAGTTCTTC. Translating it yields CASSLDRGLYNEQFF.

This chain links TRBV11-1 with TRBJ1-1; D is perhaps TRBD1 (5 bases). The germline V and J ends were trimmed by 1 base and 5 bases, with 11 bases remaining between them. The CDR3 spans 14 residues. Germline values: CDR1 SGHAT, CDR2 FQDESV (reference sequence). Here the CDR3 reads CASSLGGGWTEAFF. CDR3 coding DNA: TGTGCCAGCAGCTTAGGCGGGGGGTGGACTGAAGCTTTCTTT.

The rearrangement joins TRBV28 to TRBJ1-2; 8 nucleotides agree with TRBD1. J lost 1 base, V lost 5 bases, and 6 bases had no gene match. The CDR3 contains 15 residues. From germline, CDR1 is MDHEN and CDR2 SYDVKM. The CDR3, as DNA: TGTGCCAGCAGTACACAGGGGGGGGATAACTATGGCTACACCTTC. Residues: CASSTQGGDNYGYTF.

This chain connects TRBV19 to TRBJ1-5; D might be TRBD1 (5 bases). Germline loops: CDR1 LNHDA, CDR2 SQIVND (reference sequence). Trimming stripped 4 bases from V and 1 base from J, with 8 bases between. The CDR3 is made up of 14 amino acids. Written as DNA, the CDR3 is TGTGCCAGTAGTACCCAGGGAAGCAATCAGCCCCAGCATTTT. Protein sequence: CASSTQGSNQPQHF. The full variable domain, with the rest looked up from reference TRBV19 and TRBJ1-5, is DGGITQSPKYLFRKEGQNVTLSCEQNLNHDAMYWYRQDPGQGLRLIYYSQIVNDFQKGDIAEGYSVSREKKESFPLTVTSAQKNPTAFYLCASSTQGSNQPQHFGDGTRLSIL.

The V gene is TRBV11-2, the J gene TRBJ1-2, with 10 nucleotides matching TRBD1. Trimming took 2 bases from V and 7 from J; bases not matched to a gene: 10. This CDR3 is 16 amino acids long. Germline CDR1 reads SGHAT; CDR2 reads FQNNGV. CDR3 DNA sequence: TGTGCCAGCAGCTTATTGAGTGGGACAGGGGAGGGTGGCTACACCTTC. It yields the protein CASSLLSGTGEGGYTF.

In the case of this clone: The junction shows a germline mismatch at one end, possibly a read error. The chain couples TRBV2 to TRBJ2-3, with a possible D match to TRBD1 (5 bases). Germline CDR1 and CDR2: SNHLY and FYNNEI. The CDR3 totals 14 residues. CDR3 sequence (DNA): TGTGCCAGCAATGAAATAGGGGCAACAGATACGCAGTATTTT. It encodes CASNEIGATDTQYF. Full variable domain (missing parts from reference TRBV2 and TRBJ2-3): EPEVTQTPSHQVTQMGQEVILRCVPISNHLYFYWYRQILGQKVEFLVSFYNNEISEKSEIFDDQFSVERPDGSNFTLKIRSTKLEDSAMYFCASNEIGATDTQYFGPGTRLTVL.

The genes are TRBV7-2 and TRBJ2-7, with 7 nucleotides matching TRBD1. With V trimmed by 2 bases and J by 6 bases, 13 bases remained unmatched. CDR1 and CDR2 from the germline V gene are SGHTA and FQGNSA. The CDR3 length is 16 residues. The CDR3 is CASSLQWDSPAGEQYF. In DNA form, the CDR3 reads TGTGCCAGCAGCTTACAGTGGGACAGTCCGGCGGGCGAGCAGTACTTC.

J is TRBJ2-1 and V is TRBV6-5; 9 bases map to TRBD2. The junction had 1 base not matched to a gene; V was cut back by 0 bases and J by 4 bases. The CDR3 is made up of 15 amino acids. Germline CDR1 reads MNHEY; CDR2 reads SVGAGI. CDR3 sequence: CASSYSSGRYNEQFF. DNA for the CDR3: TGTGCCAGCAGTTACTCAAGCGGGAGGTACAATGAGCAGTTCTTC.